The 24 T cell receptor beta chains listed next were all sequenced from one sample in a study of Graves' ophthalmopathy and Graves' hyperthyroidism. CDR3 regions of TCR beta were amplified from RNA transcripts. First-round RT-PCR employed HTBI primers, with a second-round multiplex PCR after it. TCRdb independently ran MiXCR on the multiplex PCR reads; one entry per CDR3 protein. Among hundreds of thousands of distinct CDR3 sequences listed, roughly 14% were seen once. Sequenced sample: peripheral blood. Receptor source: a woman under 30 with stable Graves' hyperthyroidism.

This clonotype came up many times. Sequence at one end of the junction differs from germline and may be a read error. The V and J genes are TRBV10-3 and TRBJ2-7; TRBD1 agrees at 8 bases. This CDR3 region has 16 residues. Germline assignment: CDR1 ENHRY and CDR2 SYGVKD. The CDR3 loop is CASSESGAGGSYEQYF. In nucleotides, the CDR3 is TGTGCCAGCAGTGAGTCGGGGGCAGGGGGCTCGTACGAGCAGTACTTC.

At least ten counts were recorded for this clonotype. The chain links TRBV4-1 to TRBJ1-2, with TRBD1 matching over 7 bases. V shed 0 bases and J 4 bases; nucleotides not matched to a gene: 2. This CDR3 contains 14 residues. Germline CDR1 reads MGHRA; CDR2 reads YSYEKL. The CDR3 loop is CASSQEDRLYGYTF. In DNA, the CDR3 is TGCGCCAGCAGCCAAGAGGACAGGCTCTATGGCTACACCTTC.

This clonotype occurred a few times. V gene TRBV3-1 combines with J gene TRBJ2-2; D might be TRBD1 (6 bases). Germline V gene data show CDR1 as LGHDT and CDR2 as YNNKEL (reference sequence). The CDR3 is 15 amino acids. The V end was cut by 7 bases, the J end by 4 bases, with 16 bases between. The CDR3: CASTTQGRTTGELFF. Here the CDR3 DNA reads TGTGCCAGCACCACCCAGGGGCGGACCACCGGGGAGCTGTTTTTT.

This clonotype was found a few times. The chain links TRBV12-3 or TRBV12-4 to TRBJ1-4, with TRBD1 matching 7 bases. Unmatched junction bases numbered 10, after V lost 7 bases and J lost 8 bases. This CDR3 has 14 residues. The CDR3 DNA is TGTGCCAGCACCAAGACAGGGTCTAGGGAAAAACTGTTTTTT. As protein: CASTKTGSREKLFF.

This clonotype appeared many times. One base away lies a much larger clone, so this may be a sequencing read error. V gene TRBV11-2 combines with J gene TRBJ1-5; D call uncertain. Trimming removed 0 bases from V and 5 bases from J, with 2 bases in between. The CDR3 is 12 residues long. Germline V gene sequence: CDR1 SGHAT, CDR2 FQNNGV. The CDR3 loop is CASSLEYQPQHF. Here the CDR3 DNA reads TGTGCCAGCAGCTTAGAGTATCAGCCCCAGCATTTT.

This clonotype showed up many times. The chain couples TRBV6-1 to TRBJ1-1; 7 nucleotides align to TRBD1. From germline, CDR1 is MNHNS and CDR2 SASEGT. This CDR3 is built from 14 residues. V gave up 6 bases and J gave up 5 bases; unmatched junction bases: 9. The CDR3 region is CASRHRGEGTEAFF. CDR3 nucleotides: TGTGCCAGCAGACACAGGGGAGAGGGAACTGAAGCTTTCTTT.

This clonotype is categorized as medium-sized (0.01 to 0.1%). The rearrangement uses TRBV6-5 and TRBJ2-5; possibly TRBD2 for D (5 bases). From germline, CDR1 is MNHEY and CDR2 SVGAGI. Trimming took 2 bases from V and 4 from J, leaving 5 bases between them. The CDR3 has 12 amino acids. CDR3 sequence reads: CASSYEGETQYF. The CDR3 DNA reads as TGTGCCAGCAGTTACGAGGGAGAGACCCAGTACTTC.

At least ten counts were recorded for this clonotype. The chain joins TRBV11-2 to TRBJ2-7, with 9 bases that match TRBD2. The CDR3 is 17 amino acids. CDR1 and CDR2 from the germline V gene are SGHAT and FQNNGV. The V gene end was trimmed by 3 bases and the J gene end by 4 bases; junction bases not matched to a gene: 13. Here the CDR3 DNA reads TGTGCCAGCAGCTTCTTTAGCGGGGGAAGGATCGGTTACGAGCAGTACTTC. This sequence encodes CASSFFSGGRIGYEQYF.

This clonotype was found a few times. The CDR3 sequence is CSARLGGERYGYTF. DNA of the CDR3: TGCAGTGCTAGACTCGGGGGAGAACGTTATGGCTACACCTTC. The rearrangement uses TRBV20-1 and TRBJ1-2; tentatively, D is TRBD1 (5 bases). CDR1 is DFQATT, CDR2 SNEGSKA, per germline (reference sequence). The ends were cut back, 2 bases at V and 5 bases at J, with 15 bases in the middle. The CDR3 has 14 amino acids.

The table lists this clonotype with many counts. The rearrangement links TRBV10-3 to TRBJ1-1; D perhaps matches TRBD1 (5 bases). V was shortened by 10 bases and J by 3 bases, with 24 bases between the two germline ends. The CDR3 is made up of 16 amino acids. Per germline, CDR1 ENHRY and CDR2 SYGVKD. The CDR3, as DNA: TGTGCCACCGAGGCAGGGAGCAGTCCCTTTGACACTGAAGCTTTCTTT. It codes for CATEAGSSPFDTEAFF.

There are many counts of this clonotype. This chain links TRBV4-2 with TRBJ1-6; D gene unclear. CDR3 length: 11 residues. CDR1 LGHNA and CDR2 YNFKEQ come from the germline V gene. V was pared by 6 bases and J by 8 bases, with 5 bases between. Written as DNA, the CDR3 is TGTGCCAGCAGTGGGGATTCACCCCTCCACTTT. It translates to CASSGDSPLHF.

Regarding this clonotype: This sequence may be a read error, since a much larger clone differs from it by one base. This chain links TRBV20-1 with TRBJ2-7; perhaps TRBD2 as D (6 bases). Looked up from germline, CDR1 is DFQATT and CDR2 is SNEGSKA (reference sequence). V shed 0 bases and J shed 9 bases, with 21 bases lying between them. This CDR3 contains 15 residues. The CDR3 is CSARDRSEGPNGQYF. The CDR3 DNA reads TGCAGTGCTAGAGATCGTTCGGAGGGGCCAAACGGGCAGTACTTC.

This clonotype was seen many times. The chain carries TRBV24-1 and TRBJ2-2; D tentatively fits TRBD1 or TRBD2 (6 bases each). The V gene lost 5 bases and the J gene lost 4 bases, with 10 bases spanning the gap. Germline V lookup: CDR1 KGHDR, CDR2 SFDVKD. This CDR3 is 14 amino acids long. CDR3 sequence: CATSAQGGTGELFF. The CDR3, as DNA: TGTGCCACCAGTGCACAGGGAGGCACCGGGGAGCTGTTTTTT.

The CDR3 spells CATSDPGLGRETQYF. CDR3 sequence (DNA): TGTGCCACCAGTGACCCGGGACTCGGGAGGGAGACCCAGTACTTC. The gene calls are TRBV24-1 and TRBJ2-5, with 7 bases aligning to TRBD2. Losses at the gene ends were 4 bases for V and 5 bases for J; bases not matched to a gene: 9. CDR3 length equals 15 residues. Germline V lookup: CDR1 KGHDR, CDR2 SFDVKD.

This clonotype showed up many times. The chain joins TRBV5-5 to TRBJ1-6; unclear D gene. Germline loops: CDR1 SGHKS, CDR2 YYEKEE (reference sequence). The CDR3 loop spans 19 amino acids. The ends were cut back, 5 bases at V and 0 bases at J, with 21 bases in the middle. In DNA, the CDR3 is TGTGCCAGCAGACCTACGATTACAACCACAGACTCCTATAATTCACCCCTCCACTTT. Its protein is CASRPTITTTDSYNSPLHF.

V gene TRBV7-9 combines with J gene TRBJ2-7, with D maybe TRBD1 (5 bases). The CDR3 loop spans 13 amino acids. Deletions cut 5 bases from V and 5 bases from J, with 13 bases between. The germline gives CDR1 SEHNR, CDR2 FQNEAQ (reference sequence). The CDR3 protein is CASSQTGFDEQYF. The CDR3 region has the DNA TGTGCCAGCAGCCAAACAGGTTTCGACGAGCAGTACTTC.

The chain links TRBV11-2 to TRBJ2-7; D uncertain. The CDR3 covers 13 residues. Trimming removed 3 bases from V and 3 bases from J, with 9 bases in between. The V gene's germline CDR1 is SGHAT and CDR2 FQNNGV. The CDR3 here is CASSLFTLYEQYF. The CDR3 coding sequence is TGTGCCAGCAGCTTGTTTACGCTCTACGAGCAGTACTTC.

This clonotype was detected only a few times. A much larger clone lies one base from this, so it may be a read error. The rearrangement links TRBV20-1 to TRBJ2-5; D possibly corresponds to TRBD1 (5 bases). CDR3 length equals 12 residues. CDR1 and CDR2 (germline): DFQATT, SNEGSKA (reference sequence). CDR3 DNA: TGCAGTGCTAGAGTGGGGCAAGAGACCCGGTACTTC. Translation: CSARVGQETRYF.

This clonotype appeared many times. Here the CDR3 DNA reads TGTGCCAGCAGTTTAGGACCTCTGGGGTCAGCCCTAGCGGGGGCCGACACCGGGGAGCTGTTTTTT. Translating gives CASSLGPLGSALAGADTGELFF. The chain is built from TRBV12-3 or TRBV12-4 and TRBJ2-2, with TRBD2 identical over 10 bases. There are 22 residues in the CDR3. The J segment lost 3 bases and the V segment lost 1 base, leaving 20 bases of the junction unmatched.

This clonotype was observed a few times. The gene calls are TRBV18 and TRBJ1-1; D gene uncertain. The CDR3 is 13 amino acids. Looked up from germline, CDR1 is KGHSH and CDR2 is LQKENI. V was pared by 4 bases and J by 2 bases, with 8 bases between. The CDR3 sequence is CASSLRDNTEAFF. CDR3 DNA sequence: TGTGCCAGCTCACTGAGAGATAACACTGAAGCTTTCTTT. Full variable domain (remainder filled in from reference TRBV18 and TRBJ1-1): NAGVMQNPRHLVRRRGQEARLRCSPMKGHSHVYWYRQLPEEGLKFMVYLQKENIIDESGMPKERFSAEFPKEGPSILRIQQVVRGDSAAYFCASSLRDNTEAFFGQGTRLTVV.

This clonotype was counted ten times or more. V usage is TRBV12-3 or TRBV12-4 and J usage is TRBJ1-1; D is unclear. Trimming left V 2 bases short and J 11 bases short, with 9 bases between. The CDR3 has 11 amino acids. The CDR3, as DNA: TGTGCCAGCAGTTTACGCCGGGCGGCTTTCTTT. Translated: CASSLRRAAFF.

The chain employs TRBV28 and TRBJ2-7; D may be TRBD2 (6 bases). The CDR3 has 15 residues. V lost 5 bases and J lost 1, with 15 bases in between. CDR1 is MDHEN and CDR2 is SYDVKM in the germline V gene. CDR3 protein: CASSPVAETSYEQYF. In nucleotides, the CDR3 is TGTGCCAGCAGTCCAGTAGCGGAAACTTCCTACGAGCAGTACTTC.

This clonotype is a singleton in its sample. V is TRBV9 and J is TRBJ2-5; TRBD1 might be the D (6 bases). The CDR3 is 14 amino acids. With 3 bases removed from V and 0 bases from J, the gap between germline ends came to 9 bases. CDR1 and CDR2 from the germline V gene are SGDLS and YYNGEE. CDR3 protein: CASSERTDQETQYF. The CDR3 DNA follows: TGTGCCAGCAGCGAGCGGACAGACCAAGAGACCCAGTACTTC. The full variable domain, rest sourced from reference TRBV9 and TRBJ2-5, is DSGVTQTPKHLITATGQRVTLRCSPRSGDLSVYWYQQSLDQGLQFLIQYYNGEERAKGNILERFSAQQFPDLHSELNLSSLELGDSALYFCASSERTDQETQYFGPGTRLLVL.

The DNA for the CDR3 is TGTGCCAGCAGCCGCGACAGTTGGTTGGCGGAGACCCAGTACTTC. Protein: CASSRDSWLAETQYF. The chain links TRBV6-1 to TRBJ2-5; tentatively, D is TRBD1 (5 bases). Germline V lookup: CDR1 MNHNS, CDR2 SASEGT. CDR3 length equals 15 residues. Trimming shortened V by 6 bases and J by 5 bases, and 19 bases separated the two germline ends.